A selection of T cell receptor beta chains follows, all from one sample in a study of blood T cell repertoires in COVID-19. Assay: immunoSEQ multiplex PCR; the TCRdb copy retains only in-frame clones and omits some. The data show about 220,000 clones, more than 80% seen once. The sequencing sample was made of PBMCs or T cells enriched from blood (not recorded which). Receptors originate from a woman aged 40 to 50 with acute COVID-19. Both conserved end residues are part of each CDR3. Size is stated for part of the rows, as once, few or many counts, or as a class when the clone is expanded.

clone size	V gene	J gene	CDR3 protein
.	TRBV11-1	TRBJ1-1	CASSTPRTAEAFF
few	TRBV7-8	TRBJ1-2	CASSHRDGAYGYTF
.	TRBV5-4	TRBJ1-2	CASSRRDRGDYGYTF
few	TRBV10-1	TRBJ2-2	CASSPQETGELFF
.	TRBV15	TRBJ1-1	CATSRGTGYVRTEAFF
.	TRBV24-1	TRBJ1-1	CATSDPRGYAFF
.	TRBV10-3	TRBJ2-3	CAISDPTGIGYF
.	TRBV6-4	TRBJ2-2	CASSDHLTNTGELFF
.	TRBV19	TRBJ2-1	CASSIRLAGPGEQFF
.	TRBV7-6	TRBJ2-1	CASSPQPGNEQFF
.	TRBV27	TRBJ2-5	CASSTRVQETQYF
.	TRBV7-2	TRBJ2-5	CASSLVPSGGAQETQYF
.	TRBV6-2/TRBV6-3	TRBJ1-6	CASSYVRGVYSPLHF
.	TRBV5-1	TRBJ2-3	CASSNDGQTDTQYF
.	TRBV20-1	TRBJ1-2	CSASDQTGLPYGYTF
.	TRBV4-1	TRBJ1-2	CASSQETGYGYTF
.	TRBV20-1	TRBJ1-2	CSASIGGDRYGYTF
.	TRBV30	TRBJ1-2	CAWSGVPGGDYGYTF
.	TRBV7-2	TRBJ1-2	CASSLRQGVANYGYTF
.	TRBV3-1/TRBV3-2	TRBJ1-6	CASSLSLYRAGNSPLHF
.	TRBV5-1	TRBJ1-4	CASSLFPATNEKLFF
.	TRBV5-1	TRBJ1-1	CASSPQDPGYTEAFF
.	TRBV7-8	TRBJ1-2	CASGQPGQGSNYGYTF
.	TRBV7-2	TRBJ1-2	CASSLERGLSYTF
.	TRBV24-1	TRBJ1-2	CATSDIDGYTF
once	TRBV7-9	TRBJ1-1	CASSLRTGANTEAFF
once	TRBV9	TRBJ1-2	CASSIPGTERNYGYTF
.	TRBV6-4	TRBJ2-3	CASSETGGADTQYF
.	TRBV5-4	TRBJ2-7	CASKSTGPPYEQYF
once	TRBV10-3	TRBJ1-1	CAISDGTEAFF
few	TRBV7-9	TRBJ1-1	CASSPRLGQENTEAFF
.	TRBV3-1/TRBV3-2	TRBJ1-2	CASSQGSSYNYGYTF
.	TRBV4-1	TRBJ2-7	CASSQYRGYEQYF
.	TRBV12-3/TRBV12-4	TRBJ2-7	CASSFLSYEQYF
.	TRBV6-5	TRBJ1-5	CASNRDRQNQPQHF
.	TRBV7-2	TRBJ2-7	CASRVAGGDEQYF
.	TRBV6-5	TRBJ2-5	CASRNLYGQQETQYF
few	TRBV9	TRBJ2-1	CASSDGTGRAHEQFF
.	TRBV9	TRBJ2-7	CASSPRPGQGGYEQYF
.	TRBV27	TRBJ1-2	CASSSSGTDYGYTF
.	TRBV18	TRBJ2-5	CASSPDLALETQYF
.	TRBV14	TRBJ2-7	CASSPRDYSYEQYF
.	TRBV27	TRBJ1-1	CASRAGTEAFF
.	TRBV7-9	TRBJ2-1	CASSPPIYRDYNEQFF
.	TRBV10-3	TRBJ1-2	CAISGGGNYGYTF
.	TRBV6-5	TRBJ1-1	CASSYEAVRATEAFF
.	TRBV7-6	TRBJ2-3	CASSLEGDTDTQYF
.	TRBV6-5	TRBJ1-5	CASSSSFNQPQHF
.	TRBV2	TRBJ1-5	CASSELTINQPQHF
.	TRBV6-5	TRBJ1-2	CATADRGTDGYTF
.	TRBV27	TRBJ2-7	CASHSGGFPYEQYF
.	TRBV14	TRBJ1-2	CASSQGLGANYGYTF
.	TRBV5-4	TRBJ1-4	CASSGAWGTANEKLFF
.	TRBV19	TRBJ1-4	CASSLGQGANEKLFF